This entry lists 7 T cell receptor beta chains sequenced from one sample in a study of cytomegalovirus exposure and HLA in healthy donors. PCR amplification relied on 60 Vbeta primers (plus 13 Jbeta primers). Only in-frame clones appear in the TCRdb table, and some are missing; sequencing was by immunoSEQ multiplex PCR. The repertoire includes about 200,000 clones, around four fifths of them detected once, and 2.7% sits in the top ten. The sequenced sample was PBMCs. Every receptor here comes from a woman aged 40 to 50 in good health and CMV-seronegative.

The chain uses TRBV30 and TRBJ1-6; no definite D call. Germline V gene lookup returns CDR1 GTSNPN and CDR2 SVGIG (reference sequence). V was pared by 0 bases and J by 10 bases, with 10 bases between. There are 13 residues in the CDR3. The CDR3 loop is CAWSVNDRSPLHF. Here the CDR3 DNA reads TGTGCCTGGAGTGTGAACGATCGGTCACCCCTCCACTTT.

The V call is TRBV6-4, the J call TRBJ2-1; 9 bases are a match to TRBD2. The germline V gene encodes CDR1 MRHNA and CDR2 SNTAGT. The CDR3 contains 16 residues. V lost 0 bases and J lost 4; bases outside the gene matches: 4. The CDR3, as DNA: TGTGCCAGCAGTGACTCATCTAGCGGGGCATACAATGAGCAGTTCTTC. Translating it yields CASSDSSSGAYNEQFF.

The chain combines TRBV28 with TRBJ1-2; no clear D gene. Trimming took off 4 bases at V and 8 bases at J, with 20 bases between the two ends. The CDR3 is made up of 15 amino acids. The germline gives CDR1 MDHEN, CDR2 SYDVKM. In nucleotides, the CDR3 is TGTGCCAGCAGTTCCTCGCGGGCAATCGTGTCAGGCTACACCTTC. It yields the protein CASSSSRAIVSGYTF.

The chain has TRBV30 and TRBJ2-1; D is perhaps TRBD1 (6 bases). V lost 3 bases and J 8 bases, leaving 17 bases between the germline ends. CDR3 length: 14 residues. Germline V lookup: CDR1 GTSNPN, CDR2 SVGIG (reference sequence). The CDR3: CAWSPSVGTYEQFF. The CDR3 region has the DNA TGTGCCTGGAGCCCCTCGGTGGGGACATATGAGCAGTTCTTC.

J is TRBJ1-2 and V is TRBV29-1, with 8 bases aligning to TRBD1. The CDR3 has 13 amino acids. The germline V gene has CDR1 SQVTM and CDR2 ANQGSEA. After removal of 1 base from V and 8 bases from J, the junction contained 6 bases not matched to a gene. The CDR3 DNA is TGCAGCGTTGAAGGTCACAGGGGGGAAGGCTACACCTTC. Its translation is CSVEGHRGEGYTF.

This chain uses TRBV28 with TRBJ2-7; 9 nucleotides match TRBD2. CDR3 length: 15 residues. Germline CDR1 is MDHEN and CDR2 is SYDVKM. V was clipped by 4 bases and J by 4 bases; unmatched bases: 8. The CDR3 coding sequence is TGTGCCAGCAGTTCGGCGGGGGGGGGCTCGTACGAGCAGTACTTC. Its protein product is CASSSAGGGSYEQYF.

The CDR3, as DNA: TGTGCCAGCAGCCAAGGGGGAGAGCTAGCGGGAAAAAACATTCAGTACTTC. It specifies CASSQGGELAGKNIQYF. The rearrangement joins TRBV4-2 to TRBJ2-4; 9 bases align to TRBD2. This CDR3 is built from 17 residues. Trimming cost V 1 base and J 4 bases; bases outside gene matches: 8. The germline gives CDR1 LGHNA, CDR2 YNFKEQ.